This is a list of T cell receptor beta chains from one sample in a study of T cell repertoires in cytomegalovirus infection. TCRdb reprocessed the reads with MiXCR, giving one entry per CDR3 protein. Among under 850,000 distinct CDR3 sequences listed, approximately 33% were seen once. These receptors lack a known antigen. The input for sequencing was cultured PBMCs, taken from culture after CMV antigen stimulation. Every receptor here comes from a human donor in good health (CMV status not recorded). Some clones in this sample may be carry-over from other donors' samples. The CDR3 runs from the conserved cysteine through the conserved F or W. D genes are given only for firm matches. Clone size is not always given. Where it is, it says once, few, many or a class for expanded clones.

TRBJ1-6,TRBV28,few,.,CASSHDRPYNSPLHF,TGTGCCAGCAGCCACGACAGGCCCTATAATTCACCCCTCCACTTT
TRBJ1-2,TRBV10-3,.,.,CAISLQRDGYTF,TGTGCCATCAGTCTACAACGGGATGGCTACACCTTC
TRBJ1-5,TRBV6-1,.,.,CASSQRDRGQPQHF,TGTGCCAGCAGTCAAAGGGACCGGGGCCAGCCCCAGCATTTT
TRBJ2-1,TRBV7-2,.,.,CASSRGAGAYNEQFF,TGTGCCAGCAGCCGCGGAGCCGGGGCTTACAATGAGCAGTTCTTC
TRBJ1-1,TRBV10-3,.,.,CAISESTVGEAFF,TGTGCCATCAGTGAGTCGACGGTGGGGGAAGCTTTCTTT
TRBJ1-2,TRBV2,.,.,CASSAARKDYGYTF,TGTGCCAGCAGTGCGGCCAGGAAGGACTATGGCTACACCTTC
TRBJ2-1,TRBV9,.,TRBD2,CASSVGGGYNEQFF,TGTGCCAGCAGCGTAGGCGGGGGGTACAATGAGCAGTTCTTC
TRBJ2-3,TRBV10-3,.,TRBD2,CAIMGGGADTQYF,TGTGCCATCATGGGGGGGGGTGCGGATACGCAGTATTTT
TRBJ2-5,TRBV7-6,few,.,CASSRALSGRAYQETQYF,TGTGCCAGCAGCCGAGCTTTGAGCGGAAGAGCGTACCAAGAGACCCAGTACTTC
TRBJ1-4,TRBV4-1,.,TRBD1,CASSHPGQTNEKLFF,TGTGCCAGCAGCCATCCGGGACAGACTAATGAAAAACTGTTTTTT
TRBJ2-1,TRBV20-1,once,TRBD2,CSARDFESGRAYNEQFF,TGCAGTGCTAGAGATTTCGAAAGCGGGAGGGCTTACAATGAGCAGTTCTTC
TRBJ2-4,TRBV11-2,.,.,CASRDFTAKNIQYF,TGTGCCAGCAGGGACTTCACAGCCAAAAACATTCAGTACTTC
TRBJ2-1,TRBV4-3,few,TRBD2,CASSRTSAGVSNEQFF,TGCGCCAGCAGCCGAACTAGCGCCGGGGTTAGCAATGAGCAGTTCTTC
TRBJ2-1,TRBV7-9,.,.,CASSPFSYNEQFF,TGTGCCAGCAGCCCTTTCTCCTACAATGAGCAGTTCTTC
TRBJ2-1,TRBV13,.,.,CASSRLLAISYNEQFF,TGTGCCAGCAGCCGACTACTAGCCATCTCCTACAATGAGCAGTTCTTC
TRBJ2-7,TRBV27,.,TRBD2,CASSSGLAGLSYEQYF,TGTGCCAGCAGTTCGGGACTAGCGGGCTTGTCCTACGAGCAGTACTTC
TRBJ1-5,TRBV12-3/TRBV12-4,few,.,CASSSGQSSSQPQHF,TGTGCCAGCAGTTCCGGACAGTCCTCCTCTCAGCCCCAGCATTTT
TRBJ1-2,TRBV12-3/TRBV12-4,.,.,CASSRGTFYGYTF,TGTGCCAGCAGCCGCGGGACATTCTATGGCTACACCTTC
TRBJ1-6,TRBV7-9,few,.,CASSLKDVSSPLHF,TGTGCCAGCAGCTTAAAAGACGTTTCCTCACCCCTCCACTTT
TRBJ2-3,TRBV11-2,.,.,CASSLLGAGDTQYF,TGTGCCAGCAGCTTATTAGGGGCGGGAGATACGCAGTATTTT
TRBJ2-3,TRBV14,.,.,CASSQDQGGWDTQYF,TGTGCCAGCAGCCAAGATCAAGGAGGATGGGATACGCAGTATTTT
TRBJ1-5,TRBV2,.,.,CASSERGIRGQPQHF,TGTGCCAGCAGTGAACGGGGGATTCGGGGACAGCCCCAGCATTTT
TRBJ2-2,TRBV4-2,.,.,CASSQETGVNTGELFF,TGTGCCAGCAGCCAAGAGACGGGGGTGAACACCGGGGAGCTGTTTTTT
TRBJ1-2,TRBV28,.,.,CASSFGRILTRYYGYTF,TGTGCCAGCAGTTTTGGTCGCATCCTCACCAGATACTATGGCTACACCTTC
TRBJ2-1,TRBV7-4,.,TRBD2,CASSSRGSGGTYNEQFF,TGTGCCAGCAGCTCCCGGGGTAGCGGGGGTACCTACAATGAGCAGTTCTTC
TRBJ2-5,TRBV18,.,.,CASSPSWGYEETQYF,TGTGCCAGCTCACCATCGTGGGGATATGAAGAGACCCAGTACTTC
TRBJ1-1,TRBV10-3,few,.,CAISEKVGALTEAFF,TGTGCCATCAGTGAGAAAGTAGGGGCGCTCACTGAAGCTTTCTTT
TRBJ2-5,TRBV7-7,few,TRBD2,CASSLRLAETQYF,TGTGCCAGCAGCCTCCGACTAGCGGAGACCCAGTACTTC
TRBJ2-5,TRBV12-3/TRBV12-4,.,TRBD1,CASSQGQEETQYF,TGTGCCAGCAGCCAGGGACAGGAAGAGACCCAGTACTTC
TRBJ1-5,TRBV10-3,.,.,CAIRGRSNQPQHF,TGTGCCATCAGGGGTAGGAGCAATCAGCCCCAGCATTTT
TRBJ2-7,TRBV28,.,TRBD1,CASSLVRDRGRREQYF,TGTGCCAGCAGTTTAGTTAGGGACAGGGGGAGACGGGAGCAGTACTTC
TRBJ2-3,TRBV7-2,.,.,CASSFHMQLNTDTQYF,TGTGCCAGCAGCTTCCACATGCAGCTGAACACAGATACGCAGTATTTT
TRBJ2-7,TRBV12-3/TRBV12-4,.,.,CASSMLGGTYEQYF,TGTGCCAGCAGTATGTTAGGGGGAACCTACGAGCAGTACTTC
TRBJ2-7,TRBV20-1,.,.,CSATDRYEQYF,TGCAGTGCCACCGACAGGTACGAGCAGTACTTC
TRBJ2-3,TRBV19,.,.,CASSMGAFSTDTQYF,TGTGCCAGTAGTATGGGGGCTTTTAGCACAGATACGCAGTATTTT
TRBJ1-1,TRBV4-1,.,.,CASSLPRGDTEAFF,TGCGCCAGCAGCCTTCCCAGGGGCGACACTGAAGCTTTCTTT
TRBJ2-1,TRBV29-1,.,TRBD1,CSVIPGGHEQFF,TGCAGCGTCATCCCAGGGGGCCATGAGCAGTTCTTC
TRBJ1-3,TRBV6-1,.,.,CASSEFSAIYF,TGTGCCAGCAGTGAATTCAGCGCCATATATTTT
TRBJ2-7,TRBV12-3/TRBV12-4,few,TRBD2,CASSTPLAGSSYEQYF,TGTGCCAGCAGTACCCCTCTAGCGGGGAGCTCCTACGAGCAGTACTTC
TRBJ1-2,TRBV4-2,.,TRBD1,CASSQVGTASYGYTF,TGTGCCAGCAGCCAAGTGGGGACAGCCTCCTATGGCTACACCTTC
TRBJ2-4,TRBV12-3/TRBV12-4,.,.,CASRTTGALAKNIQYF,TGTGCCAGCAGGACAACAGGCGCCCTAGCCAAAAACATTCAGTACTTC
TRBJ2-7,TRBV27,.,.,CASKWDWAYEQYF,TGTGCCAGTAAATGGGACTGGGCGTACGAGCAGTACTTC
TRBJ1-5,TRBV19,few,.,CASSIDPATSNQPQHF,TGTGCCAGTAGTATAGATCCGGCAACTAGCAATCAGCCCCAGCATTTT
TRBJ2-7,TRBV10-2,.,.,CASIRDKAGSYEQYF,TGCGCCAGCATTAGGGACAAAGCTGGATCCTACGAGCAGTACTTC
TRBJ2-5,TRBV19,.,.,CASSMREQETQYF,TGTGCCAGTAGTATGCGGGAACAAGAGACCCAGTACTTC
TRBJ2-3,TRBV4-1,few,.,CASSQTRPSTDTQYF,TGCGCCAGCAGCCAAACGCGGCCCAGCACAGATACGCAGTATTTT
TRBJ2-3,TRBV27,.,TRBD2,CASSFRRTSGTDTQYF,TGTGCCAGCAGTTTTCGCCGGACTAGCGGCACAGATACGCAGTATTTT
TRBJ2-5,TRBV12-3/TRBV12-4,.,.,CASSLSPQGGETQYF,TGTGCCAGCAGTTTAAGCCCACAAGGGGGTGAGACCCAGTACTTC
TRBJ2-3,TRBV12-3/TRBV12-4,.,TRBD2,CASTSIWGRGDTQYF,TGTGCCAGCACCTCAATCTGGGGGAGGGGAGATACGCAGTATTTT
TRBJ1-5,TRBV10-3,few,TRBD1,CAIRGDRVGPQHF,TGTGCCATCAGGGGAGACAGGGTAGGGCCCCAGCATTTT
TRBJ1-4,TRBV7-6,many,.,CASSIGGNEKLFF,TGTGCCAGCAGCATTGGGGGAAATGAAAAACTGTTTTTT
TRBJ2-3,TRBV7-9,few,.,CASSSFRDPTWDTQYF,TGTGCCAGCAGCTCCTTCCGGGACCCAACATGGGATACGCAGTATTTT
TRBJ2-7,TRBV29-1,.,.,CSVEGGSSSYEQYF,TGCAGCGTTGAAGGGGGGTCTAGCTCCTACGAGCAGTACTTC
TRBJ2-3,TRBV7-2,.,TRBD2,CASSLVFGLAVDTQYF,TGTGCCAGCAGCTTAGTGTTTGGACTAGCGGTAGATACGCAGTATTTT
TRBJ2-7,TRBV11-2,.,TRBD1,CASSPVRYRDSFNEQYF,TGTGCCAGCAGCCCAGTCCGTTACCGGGACAGTTTCAACGAGCAGTACTTC
TRBJ2-5,TRBV7-6,.,.,CASSLRDNQETQYF,TGTGCCAGCAGCTTACGGGACAACCAAGAGACCCAGTACTTC
TRBJ1-1,TRBV11-2,few,TRBD1,CASSLNRGLNTEAFF,TGTGCCAGCAGCTTGAACAGGGGCCTGAACACTGAAGCTTTCTTT